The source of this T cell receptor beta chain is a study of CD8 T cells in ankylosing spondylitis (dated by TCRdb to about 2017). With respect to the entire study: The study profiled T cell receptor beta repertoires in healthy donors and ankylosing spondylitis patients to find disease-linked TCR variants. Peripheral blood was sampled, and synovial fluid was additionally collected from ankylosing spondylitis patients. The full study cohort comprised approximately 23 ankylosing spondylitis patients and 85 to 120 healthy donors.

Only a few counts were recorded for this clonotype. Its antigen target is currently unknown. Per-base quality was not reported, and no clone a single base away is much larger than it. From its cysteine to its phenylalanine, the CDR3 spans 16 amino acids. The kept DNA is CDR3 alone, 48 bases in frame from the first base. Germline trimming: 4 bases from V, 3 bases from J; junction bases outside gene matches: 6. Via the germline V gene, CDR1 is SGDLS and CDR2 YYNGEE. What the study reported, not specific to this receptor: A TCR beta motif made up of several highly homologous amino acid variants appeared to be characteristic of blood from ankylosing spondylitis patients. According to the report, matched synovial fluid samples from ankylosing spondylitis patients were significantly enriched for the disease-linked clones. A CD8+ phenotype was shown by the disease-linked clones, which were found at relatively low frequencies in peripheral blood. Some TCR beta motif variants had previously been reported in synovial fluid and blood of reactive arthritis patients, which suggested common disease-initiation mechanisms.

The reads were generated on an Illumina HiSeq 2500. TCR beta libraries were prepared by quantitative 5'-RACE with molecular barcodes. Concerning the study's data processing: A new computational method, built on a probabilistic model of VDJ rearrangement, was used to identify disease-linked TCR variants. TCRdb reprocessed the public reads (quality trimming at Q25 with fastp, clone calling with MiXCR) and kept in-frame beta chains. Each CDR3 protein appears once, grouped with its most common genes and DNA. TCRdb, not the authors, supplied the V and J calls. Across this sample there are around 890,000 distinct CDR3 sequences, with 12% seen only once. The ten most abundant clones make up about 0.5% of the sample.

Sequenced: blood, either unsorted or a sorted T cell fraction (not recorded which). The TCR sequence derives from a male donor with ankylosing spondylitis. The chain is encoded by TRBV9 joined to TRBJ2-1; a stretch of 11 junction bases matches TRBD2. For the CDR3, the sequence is CASSPGGLAVYNEQFF. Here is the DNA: TGTGCCAGCAGCCCGGGGGGACTAGCGGTCTACAATGAGCAGTTCTTC.